The next 11 T cell receptor beta chains were all read from a single sample in a study of T cells in localized non-small cell lung cancer. Assay used: immunoSEQ multiplex PCR; TCRdb lists only in-frame clones, some missing. This table has 48,000 or so clones, about nine tenths appearing once. The sample consisted of peripheral blood, taken before any cancer treatment. These receptors were collected from a male donor at least 60 years old with stage III squamous cell lung carcinoma.

The chain is built from TRBV5-1 and TRBJ2-1, with D possibly being TRBD2 (6 bases). Per germline, CDR1 SGHRS and CDR2 YFSETQ. This CDR3 spans 17 amino acids. V was pared by 4 bases and J by 5 bases, with 22 bases between. DNA for the CDR3: TGCGCCAGCAGCCCGGCCCTATCGACTAGTACTAACAATGAGCAGTTCTTC. Translated: CASSPALSTSTNNEQFF.

CDR3 sequence (DNA): TGTGCCAGCAGCTTAGATGTTCCGGATGAGCAGTTCTTC. It translates to CASSLDVPDEQFF. The chain combines TRBV7-9 with TRBJ2-1; D is uncertain. V lost 1 base and J 8 bases, leaving 9 bases between the germline ends. The CDR3 is made up of 13 amino acids. Germline V gives CDR1 SEHNR, CDR2 FQNEAQ (reference sequence).

This clone was observed a few times. V and J are TRBV11-2 and TRBJ2-1; weak D call: TRBD2 (5 bases). Trimming pared 2 bases from V and 5 bases from J, leaving 16 bases between. Germline assignment: CDR1 SGHAT and CDR2 FQNNGV. The CDR3 covers 16 residues. CDR3 bases: TGTGCCAGCAGCTTATCGAGGGCGTTCTCGGACAATGAGCAGTTCTTC. Translation: CASSLSRAFSDNEQFF.

The chain combines TRBV5-1 with TRBJ2-3; 10 bases map to TRBD2. The CDR3 is 15 residues long. Germline lookup yields CDR1 SGHRS and CDR2 YFSETQ. V was clipped by 4 bases and J by 4 bases; unmatched bases: 6. The CDR3 is CASSRSGGVADTQYF. The DNA for the CDR3 is TGCGCCAGCAGCAGGAGCGGGGGGGTGGCAGATACGCAGTATTTT.

The chain is built from TRBV30 and TRBJ1-5; 8 nucleotides match TRBD1. The CDR3 contains 16 residues. In germline, CDR1 is GTSNPN, CDR2 SVGIG (reference sequence). Losses at the gene ends were 5 bases for V and 2 bases for J; bases not matched to a gene: 11. CDR3 coding DNA: TGTGCCTGGTCGACAGGGGAAGGGGGTGGCAATCAGCCCCAGCATTTT. It is translated as CAWSTGEGGGNQPQHF.

The V and J genes are TRBV5-1 and TRBJ2-5; no definite D call. V shed 4 bases and J shed 2 bases, with 3 bases lying between them. Germline V CDR1 and CDR2: SGHRS, YFSETQ. The CDR3 covers 11 residues. The CDR3 reads CASSIQETQYF. The CDR3 coding sequence is TGCGCCAGCAGCATTCAAGAGACCCAGTACTTC.

The chain combines TRBV5-5 with TRBJ1-3, with 10 nucleotides matching TRBD1. J lost 3 bases, V lost 4 bases, and 7 bases had no gene match. CDR3 length equals 16 residues. In germline, CDR1 is SGHKS, CDR2 YYEKEE (reference sequence). The CDR3 region is CASSPPGQGYGNTIYF. DNA for the CDR3: TGTGCCAGCAGCCCACCGGGACAGGGGTATGGAAACACCATATATTTT. The complete variable domain, with remaining parts taken from reference TRBV5-5 and TRBJ1-3, reads DAGVTQSPTHLIKTRGQQVTLRCSPISGHKSVSWYQQVLGQGPQFIFQYYEKEERGRGNFPDRFSARQFPNYSSELNVNALLLGDSALYLCASSPPGQGYGNTIYFGEGSWLTVV.

The gene calls are TRBV5-6 and TRBJ2-7; 7 bases line up with TRBD1. Per germline, CDR1 SGHDT and CDR2 YYEEEE. The CDR3 runs to 15 residues. J was trimmed by 2 bases and V by 1 base; bases with no gene match: 6. CDR3 nucleotides: TGTGCCAGCAGCTTGTATGGGACAGACACCTACGAGCAGTACTTC. It specifies CASSLYGTDTYEQYF.

Regarding this clone: Germline and junction disagree at one end, which may indicate a read error. The chain couples TRBV6-6 to TRBJ2-2; D is uncertain. The CDR3 totals 13 residues. Looked up from germline, CDR1 is MNHNY and CDR2 is SVGAGI (reference sequence). CDR3 in DNA: TGTGCCAGCAGTTACTCGAATACCGGGGAGCTGTTTTTT. Translating gives CASSYSNTGELFF.

The V gene is TRBV7-3, the J gene TRBJ2-1, with a possible D match to TRBD2 (5 bases). This CDR3 contains 14 residues. The germline V gene has CDR1 SGHTA and CDR2 FQGTGA. Trimming cost V 2 bases and J 7 bases, with 12 bases left between them. The chain's CDR3 is CASSLSGGRNEQFF. CDR3 in DNA: TGTGCCAGCAGCTTATCAGGAGGTCGGAATGAGCAGTTCTTC. The full variable domain, its missing parts supplied by reference TRBV7-3 and TRBJ2-1, is GAGVSQTPSNKVTEKGKYVELRCDPISGHTALYWYRQSLGQGPEFLIYFQGTGAADDSGLPNDRFFAVRPEGSVSTLKIQRTERGDSAVYLCASSLSGGRNEQFFGPGTRLTVL.

The V gene is TRBV15, the J gene TRBJ2-7; D uncertain. Germline values: CDR1 LNHNV, CDR2 YYDKDF (reference sequence). The CDR3 has 11 amino acids. V lost 3 bases and J 5 bases, leaving 5 bases between the germline ends. This chain's CDR3 is CATSRDDEQYF. The DNA for the CDR3 is TGTGCCACCAGCAGGGACGACGAGCAGTACTTC.